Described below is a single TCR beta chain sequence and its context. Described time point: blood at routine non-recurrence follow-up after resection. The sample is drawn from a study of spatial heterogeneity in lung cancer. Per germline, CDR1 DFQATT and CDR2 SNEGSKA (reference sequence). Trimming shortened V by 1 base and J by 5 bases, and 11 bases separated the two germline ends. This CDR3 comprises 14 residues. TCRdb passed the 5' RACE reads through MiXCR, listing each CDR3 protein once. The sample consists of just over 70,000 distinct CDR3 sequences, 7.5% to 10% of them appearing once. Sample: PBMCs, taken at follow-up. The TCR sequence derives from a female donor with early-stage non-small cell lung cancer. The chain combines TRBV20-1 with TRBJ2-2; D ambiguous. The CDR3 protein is CSARGPAGTGELFF. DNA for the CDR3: TGCAGTGCTAGAGGCCCCGCTGGTACCGGGGAGCTGTTTTTT.